The clone carrying this T cell receptor beta chain has a single count. Its specificity is unknown. Measured with immunoSEQ multiplex PCR; TCRdb has only the in-frame clones, and not every one. The table lists roughly 110,000 clones, approximately 90% of them singletons, with about 0.75% in the top ten. Germline assignment: CDR1 MNHEY and CDR2 SVGAGI. Trimming removed 6 bases from V and 5 bases from J; junction bases left unmatched: 10. This CDR3 contains 15 residues. These data belong to a study of graft-versus-host responses after intestinal transplantation. The TCR originated in a human donor who was the organ donor for an intestinal transplant. The material was unstimulated CD4+ T cells sorted from spleen or lymph node cells, obtained before transplant. The chain recombines TRBV6-5 with TRBJ2-7; 10 bases align to TRBD2. DNA for the CDR3: TGTGCCAGCAGCGCAATAGCGGGGGGCATAAACGAGCAGTACTTC. Amino acid sequence: CASSAIAGGINEQYF.